The clone carrying this TCR beta chain was detected only a few times. Its specificity is unknown. A second PCR, run for about 7 to 11 cycles, used a sample-barcoded 5' primer plus a J-beta primer mix. One entry per CDR3 protein, called by TCRdb with MiXCR from the 5' RACE reads. The repertoire holds 850,000 to 1,300,000 distinct CDR3 sequences, with roughly 45% as singletons. The sample belongs to a study of blood T cells in healthy people across ages. Study-wide results and limits: Among long-lived donors, naive CD4+ cells were more numerous and diversity higher than in aged donors.

Germline V lookup: CDR1 KGHDR, CDR2 SFDVKD. V was clipped by 3 bases and J by 0 bases, with 13 bases between them. The CDR3 spans 16 residues. The clonotype originates from a woman aged 55-69 years in good health. The rearrangement joins TRBV24-1 to TRBJ2-5, with D tentatively TRBD2 (6 bases). Input material: blood. This CDR3 reads CATSDLSRGNQETQYF. In DNA, the CDR3 is TGTGCCACCAGTGATCTCTCCCGGGGGAACCAAGAGACCCAGTACTTC.